The T cell receptor (beta chain) under discussion was sequenced for a study of regulatory T cells. Study-wide results and limits: Skewed V and J usage and few unique V-J pairs marked patient repertoires, most in Tregs. Patient CD8+ T cells trended toward lower Shannon entropy than controls.

All CD3G-deficient patients showed autoimmunity, more severe in two. The PCR used 52 TRBV and 13 TRBJ primers. TCRdb's table, derived via immunoSEQ multiplex PCR, lists solely in-frame clones and lacks some. The data show approximately 9,300 clones, over 70% seen once. In regard to this clone: The target antigen is unknown.

The TCR was taken from a person under 30 with CD3G deficiency. The source material was CD8+ T cells sorted from blood.

CDR3 nucleotide sequence: TGTGCCAGCAGCCAGTGGGGGAACGAGCAGTACTTC. Protein product: CASSQWGNEQYF. The chain uses TRBV7-9 and TRBJ2-7; D is perhaps TRBD1 or TRBD2 (5 bases each). The CDR3 is 12 amino acids. Germline CDR1 is SEHNR and CDR2 is FQNEAQ (reference sequence). V was clipped by 5 bases and J by 5 bases, with 10 bases between them.